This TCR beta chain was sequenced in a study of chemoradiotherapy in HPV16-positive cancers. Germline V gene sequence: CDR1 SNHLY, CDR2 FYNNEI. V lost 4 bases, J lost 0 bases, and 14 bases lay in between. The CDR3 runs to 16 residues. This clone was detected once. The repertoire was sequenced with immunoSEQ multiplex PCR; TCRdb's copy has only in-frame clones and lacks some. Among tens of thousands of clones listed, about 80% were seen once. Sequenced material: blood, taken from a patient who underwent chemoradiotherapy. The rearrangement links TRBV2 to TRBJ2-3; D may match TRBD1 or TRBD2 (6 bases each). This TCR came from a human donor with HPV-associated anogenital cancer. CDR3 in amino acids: CASSVRGPSSTDTQYF. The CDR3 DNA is TGTGCCAGCAGTGTACGGGGGCCATCGAGCACAGATACGCAGTATTTT.